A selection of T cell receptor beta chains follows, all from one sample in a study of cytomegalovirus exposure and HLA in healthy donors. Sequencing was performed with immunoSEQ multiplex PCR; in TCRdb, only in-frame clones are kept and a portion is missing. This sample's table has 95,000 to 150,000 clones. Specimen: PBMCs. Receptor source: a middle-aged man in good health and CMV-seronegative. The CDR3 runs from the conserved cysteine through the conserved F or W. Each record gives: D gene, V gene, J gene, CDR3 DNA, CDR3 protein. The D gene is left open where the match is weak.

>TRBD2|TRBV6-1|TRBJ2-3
TGTGCCATCAAACGACTAGCGGATACGCAGTATTTT
CAIKRLADTQYF
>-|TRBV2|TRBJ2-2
TGTGCCAGCAGGCCCGACACGAACACCGGGGAGCTGTTTTTT
CASRPDTNTGELFF
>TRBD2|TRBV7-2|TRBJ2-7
TGTGCCAGCAGCTTTACTAGCGGGAGCACCTACGAGCAGTACTTC
CASSFTSGSTYEQYF
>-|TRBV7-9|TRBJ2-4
TGTGCCAGCAGCGGGCCGCACGCAGGCATTCAGTACTTC
CASSGPHAGIQYF
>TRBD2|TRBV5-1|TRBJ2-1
TGCGCCAGCAGCCCACAACTCCTTACTAGCGGGAGTTACAATGAGCAGTTCTTC
CASSPQLLTSGSYNEQFF
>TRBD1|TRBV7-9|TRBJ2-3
TGTGCCAGCAGCTTAGGAAGGGGACAGGGGGCTGAAGATACGCAGTATTTT
CASSLGRGQGAEDTQYF
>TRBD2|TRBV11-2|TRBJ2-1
TGTGCCAGCAGCAAGATAGCGGGAGACTACAATGAGCAGTTCTTC
CASSKIAGDYNEQFF
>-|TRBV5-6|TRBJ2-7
TGTGCCAGCAGCTTGGATAGGGGCGGAAACGAGCAGTACTTC
CASSLDRGGNEQYF
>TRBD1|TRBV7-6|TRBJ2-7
TGTGCCAGCAGCCCGCGGCAGGGGGAATCCTACGAGCAGTACTTC
CASSPRQGESYEQYF
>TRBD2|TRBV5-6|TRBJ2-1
TGTGCCAGCAGCGAAGACGGGACTAGCGGGAGGGCCTGGCTAAATGAGCAGTTCTTC
CASSEDGTSGRAWLNEQFF
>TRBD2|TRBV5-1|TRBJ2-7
TGCGCCAGCAGGCGGCTAGCGGGAGATCGCTACGAGCAGTACTTC
CASRRLAGDRYEQYF
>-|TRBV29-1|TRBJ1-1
TGCAGCGTTGAAGCGGGGACACTGAACACTGAAGCTTTCTTT
CSVEAGTLNTEAFF
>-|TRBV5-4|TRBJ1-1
TGTGCCAGCAGCTTGGGCGGGAGGAACACTGAAGCTTTCTTT
CASSLGGRNTEAFF
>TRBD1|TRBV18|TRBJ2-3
TGTGCCAGCTCGCCGGACAGGGAAACCTACACAGATACGCAGTATTTT
CASSPDRETYTDTQYF
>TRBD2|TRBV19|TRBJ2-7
TGTGCCAAGGACGGGACTAGCGACTACGAGCAGTACTTC
CAKDGTSDYEQYF
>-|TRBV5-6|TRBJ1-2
TGTGCCAGCTCGCAGACTAACTATGGCTACACCTTC
CASSQTNYGYTF
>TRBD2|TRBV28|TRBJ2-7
TGTGCCAGCAGGACTAGCGGTTCCTACGAGCAGTACTTC
CASRTSGSYEQYF
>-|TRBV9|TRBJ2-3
TGTGCCAGCAGCGGAGGAGGGATAACGCAGTATTTT
CASSGGGITQYF
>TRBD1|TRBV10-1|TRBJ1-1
TGCGCCAGCGGACAGGGGGACACTGAAGCTTTCTTT
CASGQGDTEAFF
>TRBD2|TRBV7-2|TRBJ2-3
TGTGCCGGCCGACTAGCGGGAGTTTCTGATACGCAGTATTTT
CAGRLAGVSDTQYF
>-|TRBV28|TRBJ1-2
TGTGCCAGCAGTCCGGACCGAGGACGGAGGACCTATGGCTACACCTTC
CASSPDRGRRTYGYTF
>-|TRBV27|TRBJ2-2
TGTGCCAGCAGTTTAAGGGGGGGCCGTACGAACACCGGGGAGCTGTTTTTT
CASSLRGGRTNTGELFF
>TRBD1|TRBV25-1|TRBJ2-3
TGTGCCAGCAGTTATTATCGCCGGGACAGAAGCACAGATACGCAGTATTTT
CASSYYRRDRSTDTQYF
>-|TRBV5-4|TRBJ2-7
TGTGCCAGCGGCACAGCGACAGGAGACTACGAGCAGTACTTC
CASGTATGDYEQYF
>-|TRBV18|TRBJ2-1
TGTGCCAGCTCATTAACAGTGTACAATGAGCAGTTCTTC
CASSLTVYNEQFF
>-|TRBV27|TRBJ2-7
TGTGCCAGCTGCGTCAAGGGCGGGAAGATCTACGAGCAGTACTTC
CASCVKGGKIYEQYF
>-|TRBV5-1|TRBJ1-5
TGCGCCAGCAGCTTGTACGGGGGGCATCAGCCCCAGCATTTT
CASSLYGGHQPQHF
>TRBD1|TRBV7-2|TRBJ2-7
TGTGCCAGCAGCTTAGAAGGACAGGGAGGCTACGAGCAGTACTTC
CASSLEGQGGYEQYF
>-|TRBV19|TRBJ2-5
TGTGCCAGTAGTATCGAGTACTTC
CASSIEYF
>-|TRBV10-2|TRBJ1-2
TGCGCCAGCATCAACCCCGGTAACTATGGCTACACCTTC
CASINPGNYGYTF
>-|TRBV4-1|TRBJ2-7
TGCGCCAGCAGCCAAGATCCTCTCGTCGGGAACGAGCAGTACTTC
CASSQDPLVGNEQYF
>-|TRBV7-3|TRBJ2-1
TGTGCCAGCAGCTTAAACGGAGGATCCTACAATGAGCAGTTCTTC
CASSLNGGSYNEQFF
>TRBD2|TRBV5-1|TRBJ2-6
TGCGCCAGCAGCTTGCCGACTAGCGGCTCTGGGGCCAACGTCCTGACTTTC
CASSLPTSGSGANVLTF